One sample yielded the 13 T cell receptor beta chains listed below, sequenced in a study of CD8+ T cells in alopecia areata. As the sequencing template, cDNA was produced by extracting RNA and reverse transcribing it. Using immunoSEQ multiplex PCR, the repertoire was profiled, and TCRdb retains in-frame clones only, with some absent. The data show 120,000 to 150,000 clones, about nine tenths seen once. Sequences were derived from CD8+ T cells sorted from blood, sampled at week 0. Every receptor here comes from a human donor with alopecia areata.

The V call is TRBV19, the J call TRBJ2-7; D is perhaps TRBD1 (6 bases). The CDR3 runs to 14 residues. Germline loops: CDR1 LNHDA, CDR2 SQIVND (reference sequence). Between the trimmed V and J ends, which lost 5 bases and 2 bases, there was a span of 13 bases. The CDR3 is CASSDLRDTYEQYF. As DNA, the CDR3 is TGTGCCAGTAGTGACCTCCGGGACACCTACGAGCAGTACTTC.

This sequence joins TRBV5-1 and TRBJ2-1, with D perhaps given as TRBD1 or TRBD2 (5 bases each). CDR1 SGHRS and CDR2 YFSETQ come from the germline V gene. The CDR3 is 15 residues long. Trimming pared 0 bases from V and 3 bases from J, leaving 10 bases between. The CDR3 DNA sequence: TGCGCCAGCAGCTTGGGGGACGGGGACTACAATGAGCAGTTCTTC. The encoded protein is CASSLGDGDYNEQFF. Complete variable domain (other parts from reference TRBV5-1 and TRBJ2-1): KAGVTQTPRYLIKTRGQQVTLSCSPISGHRSVSWYQQTPGQGLQFLFEYFSETQRNKGNFPGRFSGRQFSNSRSEMNVSTLELGDSALYLCASSLGDGDYNEQFFGPGTRLTVL.

With regard to this clone: The junction shows a germline mismatch at one end, possibly a read error. The J gene is TRBJ2-5, the V gene TRBV5-5, with D possibly matching TRBD1 (5 bases). The CDR3 extends over 13 amino acids. Germline assignment: CDR1 SGHKS and CDR2 YYEKEE (reference sequence). CDR3 in amino acids: CASSLRQKETRYF. CDR3 DNA: TGTGCCAGCAGCTTACGACAGAAGGAGACCCGGTACTTC.

This chain connects TRBV5-1 to TRBJ2-1, with D tentatively TRBD2 (5 bases). This CDR3 spans 16 amino acids. Germline loops: CDR1 SGHRS, CDR2 YFSETQ. V dropped 3 bases and J dropped 1 base, with 14 bases sitting between them. The CDR3 here is CASSSGEFPSYNEQFF. The CDR3 DNA reads as TGCGCCAGCAGCTCCGGGGAGTTTCCTTCCTACAATGAGCAGTTCTTC.

The table lists this clone with a few counts. This sequence joins TRBV29-1 and TRBJ2-7; no definite D call. Looked up from germline, CDR1 is SQVTM and CDR2 is ANQGSEA. V lost 1 base to trimming and J lost 4 bases, with 8 bases between them. The CDR3 contains 12 residues. The CDR3 loop is CSVEGRFYEQYF. In DNA, the CDR3 is TGCAGCGTTGAAGGGCGCTTTTACGAGCAGTACTTC.

This clone was seen a handful of times. The chain recombines TRBV27 with TRBJ2-3; 7 bases match TRBD2. The CDR3 runs to 16 residues. V shed 1 base and J 3 bases; nucleotides not matched to a gene: 7. The germline V gene encodes CDR1 MNHEY and CDR2 SMNVEV (reference sequence). The CDR3 spells CASSLLRELRTDTQYF. The CDR3, as DNA: TGTGCCAGCAGTTTATTGCGGGAGTTACGAACAGATACGCAGTATTTT.

The rearrangement uses TRBV6-5 and TRBJ2-7; 8 positions agree with TRBD1. The CDR3 runs 16 residues. Germline lookup yields CDR1 MNHEY and CDR2 SVGAGI. J gave up 5 bases and V 0 bases, and 9 bases lay outside the gene matches. The CDR3 reads CASSYSIQGASDEQYF. Here the CDR3 DNA reads TGTGCCAGCAGTTACTCGATCCAGGGGGCGTCGGACGAGCAGTACTTC.

V usage is TRBV27 and J usage is TRBJ2-2; weak D call: TRBD1 (6 bases). Deletions cut 5 bases from V and 2 bases from J, with 12 bases between. The CDR3 has 15 amino acids. Germline lookup yields CDR1 MNHEY and CDR2 SMNVEV (reference sequence). CDR3 nucleotides: TGTGCCAGCAGTCCCGGGACAAGAAACACCGGGGAGCTGTTTTTT. Protein product: CASSPGTRNTGELFF.

V and J are TRBV9 and TRBJ2-3; 11 nucleotides match TRBD2. V gave up 4 bases and J gave up 2 bases; unmatched junction bases: 6. CDR1 SGDLS and CDR2 YYNGEE come from the germline V gene. The CDR3 spans 16 residues. The CDR3 DNA reads as TGTGCCAGCAGCCCCGCGACTAGCGGGATCACAGATACGCAGTATTTT. Translation: CASSPATSGITDTQYF.

The V gene is TRBV5-6, the J gene TRBJ1-1, with D hard to call. V shed 1 base and J shed 5 bases, with 3 bases lying between them. This CDR3 is 11 amino acids long. Germline V lookup: CDR1 SGHDT, CDR2 YYEEEE. The CDR3 coding sequence is TGTGCCAGCAGCTTGACGACTGAAGCTTTCTTT. It translates to CASSLTTEAFF.

This chain links TRBV29-1 with TRBJ2-7; D is possibly TRBD2 (7 bases). This CDR3 has 12 amino acids. Trimming pared 2 bases from V and 6 bases from J, leaving 11 bases between. The germline gives CDR1 SQVTM, CDR2 ANQGSEA. The CDR3 region is CSVELRGAEQYF. The CDR3 coding sequence is TGCAGCGTTGAACTTCGGGGGGCCGAGCAGTACTTC.

This sequence joins TRBV9 and TRBJ1-2; the D is unclear. The germline V and J ends were trimmed by 0 bases and 8 bases, with 14 bases remaining between them. In germline, CDR1 is SGDLS, CDR2 YYNGEE. This CDR3 is 14 amino acids long. The CDR3 here is CASSVVGSGKGYTF. The CDR3 bases are TGTGCCAGCAGCGTAGTAGGGAGCGGGAAGGGCTACACCTTC.

The chain links TRBV4-1 to TRBJ2-3, with D possibly being TRBD2 (6 bases). The CDR3 runs 15 residues. Trimming cost V 0 bases and J 2 bases, with 9 bases left between them. Germline loops: CDR1 MGHRA, CDR2 YSYEKL. The CDR3, as DNA: TGCGCCAGCAGCCAAGAGCCGGGAGACACAGATACGCAGTATTTT. Protein: CASSQEPGDTDTQYF.